Listed here are 15 T cell receptor beta chains from one sample, sequenced in a study of T cell clonality in common variable immunodeficiency. Data came from immunoSEQ multiplex PCR; TCRdb stores just in-frame clones and leaves some out. The sample shows 35,000 to 45,000 clones, none of them appearing just once. Sequencing was done on a sample of peripheral blood mononuclear cells. These receptors were taken from a person aged 18 to 75 in good health.

In regard to this clone: The read terminates 3 residues ahead of where the CDR3 ends, so the germline J gene completes it. This chain connects TRBV30 to TRBJ2-2, with D perhaps matching TRBD1 (5 bases). The CDR3 loop spans 15 amino acids. Germline V gene sequence: CDR1 GTSNPN, CDR2 SVGIG (reference sequence). CDR3 bases read: TGTGCCTGGAGTGTAGTACGCTCTGGGGCCAACGTG. Protein: CAWSVVRSGANV. The full CDR3 protein is CAWSVVRSGANVLFF.

There are a few counts of this clone. The read falls 3 residues short of the CDR3 end, and the missing part is taken from the germline J gene. The chain links TRBV18 to TRBJ1-4, with TRBD1 identical over 7 bases. Germline loops: CDR1 KGHSH, CDR2 LQKENI. V gave up 6 bases and J gave up 0 bases; unmatched junction bases: 7. The CDR3 is 16 amino acids. This chain's CDR3 is CASSALQGATNEKLFF. Partial CDR3 DNA: TGTGCCAGCTCGGCTCTTCAGGGGGCAACTAATGAAAAA.

This clone appeared many times. The CDR3 end falls 3 residues outside the read, so it is completed with the germline J gene. This chain uses TRBV6-2 or TRBV6-3 with TRBJ1-5; the D is unclear. V lost 0 bases to trimming and J lost 4 bases, with 7 bases between them. Germline assignment: CDR1 MNHEY and CDR2 SVGEGT. The CDR3 extends over 14 amino acids. The CDR3 protein is CASSYSAENQPQHF. The part of the CDR3 DNA that was read is TGTGCCAGCAGTTACTCGGCGGAGAATCAGCCC.

This clone was found a few times. The read ends 3 residues early relative to the CDR3; the germline J gene fills the gap. The rearrangement links TRBV2 to TRBJ2-3; 8 bases line up with TRBD1. The CDR3 covers 14 residues. Looked up from germline, CDR1 is SNHLY and CDR2 is FYNNEI. The part of the CDR3 DNA that was read is TGTGCCAGCAGTGAAGGCAGGGGGCACGAGACG. Protein: CASSEGRGHET. The whole CDR3 protein is CASSEGRGHETQYF.

This clone was seen ten or more times. Read sequence stops 3 residues before the CDR3 end, and the germline J gene provides the missing end. The chain employs TRBV4-1 and TRBJ2-2; D call uncertain. This CDR3 contains 12 residues. Trimming took 1 base from V and 5 from J, leaving 2 bases between them. Per the germline V gene, CDR1 is MGHRA and CDR2 is YSYEKL. CDR3 region: CASSQVTGELFF. CDR3 DNA, as far as it was read: TGCGCCAGCAGCCAAGTAACCGGGGAG.

This clone was detected many times. The CDR3 end is not reached by the read, which stops 3 residues before it; the germline J gene fills it in. The genes are TRBV19 and TRBJ2-3; D remains unclear. Looked up from germline, CDR1 is LNHDA and CDR2 is SQIVND (reference sequence). The germline V and J ends were trimmed by 10 bases and 0 bases, with 17 bases remaining between them. This CDR3 comprises 15 residues. The CDR3 reads CATAKVAVSTDTQYF. Partial CDR3 DNA: TGTGCCACCGCCAAGGTGGCGGTGAGCACAGATACG.

This clone was detected ten times or more. The read terminates 3 residues before the CDR3 end, so the remaining end is supplied by the germline J gene. The chain couples TRBV20-1 to TRBJ2-3; TRBD2 matches at 8 bases. There are 13 residues in the CDR3. Looked up from germline, CDR1 is DFQATT and CDR2 is SNEGSKA (reference sequence). Unmatched junction bases numbered 3, after V lost 6 bases and J lost 1 base. CDR3 DNA, as far as it was read: TGCAGTGCCGGGGGGGCCCGCACAGATACG. Translated: CSAGGARTDT. The full CDR3 sequence reads CSAGGARTDTQYF.

This clone was counted many times. The read is 3 residues too short to cover the CDR3 end, so that end is filled in from the germline J gene. The chain joins TRBV20-1 to TRBJ2-3; 8 bases fit TRBD1. The ends lost 3 bases at V and 0 bases at J; junction bases unmatched: 17. The length of the CDR3 is 19 residues. CDR1 and CDR2 (germline): DFQATT, SNEGSKA (reference sequence). CDR3 DNA, as far as it was read: TGCAGTGCTAGGGGGCCTCGAAGGGACAGGCGACTTAGCACAGATACG. Translating it yields CSARGPRRDRRLSTDT. In full, the CDR3 is CSARGPRRDRRLSTDTQYF.

This clone occurred many times. One end of the junction varies from germline; a read error may be responsible. Coverage ceases 3 residues before the CDR3 finishes, and the germline J gene fills in the end. The chain combines TRBV6-1 with TRBJ1-1; 9 bases match TRBD1. CDR1 MNHNS and CDR2 SASEGT come from the germline V gene. The CDR3 is 15 amino acids. Partial CDR3 DNA: TGTGCCAGCAGTGACCCAGGGACAGGGAACGCTGAA. This translates into CASSDPGTGNAE. The whole CDR3 sequence is CASSDPGTGNAEAFF.

In this sample, this clone turned up many times. The read falls 3 residues short of the CDR3 end, and the missing part is taken from the germline J gene. The chain carries TRBV7-2 and TRBJ1-4, with 7 bases that match TRBD1. CDR3 length equals 14 residues. Germline V gene sequence: CDR1 SGHTA, CDR2 FQGNSA. The V gene end was trimmed by 7 bases and the J gene end by 8 bases; junction bases not matched to a gene: 10. CDR3 region: CASTPWTGGEKLFF. CDR3 DNA, as far as it was read: TGTGCCAGCACCCCATGGACAGGTGGGGAAAAA.

In this sample, this clone turned up many times. From the germline J gene comes the end of the CDR3, since the read stops 3 residues before it. The chain uses TRBV5-1 and TRBJ1-5; 9 nucleotides align to TRBD1. Looked up from germline, CDR1 is SGHRS and CDR2 is YFSETQ. The J segment lost 5 bases and the V segment lost 5 bases, leaving 2 bases of the junction unmatched. This CDR3 contains 13 residues. CDR3 amino acids: CASRQGAHQPQHF. The sequenced part of the CDR3 DNA is TGCGCCAGCAGACAGGGGGCCCATCAGCCC.

The table lists this clone with many counts. The CDR3 is cut off 3 residues early in the read; its end comes from the germline J gene. The V call is TRBV19, the J call TRBJ2-3; a possible D gene is TRBD1 (5 bases). CDR1 LNHDA and CDR2 SQIVND come from the germline V gene (reference sequence). The CDR3 is 15 residues long. The V end was cut by 5 bases, the J end by 0 bases, with 12 bases between. CDR3 loop: CASSDRQPSTDTQYF. CDR3 DNA, as far as it was read: TGTGCCAGTAGTGACCGACAGCCGAGCACAGATACG.

There are many counts of this clone. The CDR3 end is not reached by the read, which stops 3 residues before it; the germline J gene fills it in. This chain uses TRBV20-1 with TRBJ2-3; TRBD1 matches 9 bases. CDR3 size: 14 residues. Germline CDR1 and CDR2: DFQATT and SNEGSKA (reference sequence). V shed 7 bases, J shed 6 bases, and the junction held 11 bases outside the gene matches. The chain's CDR3 is CSVEQGASVDTQYF. CDR3 DNA, as far as it was read: TGCAGTGTTGAACAGGGGGCGTCTGTGGATACG.

The table lists this clone with many counts. The sequence runs out 3 residues before the end of the CDR3; the remainder is reconstructed from the germline J gene. This chain joins TRBV7-2 and TRBJ2-1; 8 positions agree with TRBD1. This CDR3 region has 14 residues. V was pared by 4 bases and J by 4 bases, with 3 bases of the junction left unmatched. Germline V gene data show CDR1 as SGHTA and CDR2 as FQGNSA. The part of the CDR3 DNA that was read is TGTGCCAGCAGCTCCCGACAGGGGTACAATGAG. Protein product: CASSSRQGYNE. From start to end, the CDR3 is CASSSRQGYNEQFF.

The sample holds many counts of this clone. Read sequence stops 3 residues before the CDR3 end, and the germline J gene provides the missing end. The chain links TRBV10-3 to TRBJ2-7; 12 bases are shared with TRBD1. Trimming cost V 0 bases and J 2 bases; bases outside gene matches: 11. Germline V gives CDR1 ENHRY, CDR2 SYGVKD. The CDR3 is made up of 19 amino acids. The CDR3 reads CAISESDFWDRGRTYEQYF. CDR3 bases read: TGTGCCATCAGTGAGTCCGATTTTTGGGACAGGGGGCGAACCTACGAG.